A single T cell receptor (beta chain) is shown here with its context. With 3 bases clipped from V and 1 base from J, the junction kept 1 base outside the gene matches. This CDR3 is built from 15 residues. Germline V gene data show CDR1 as SGDLS and CDR2 as YYNGEE. This sample stems from a study of blood T cell repertoires in COVID-19. Whole-study context: The origin of the acute and convalescent COVID-19 samples was the United States, Italy and Spain.

Sequenced by immunoSEQ multiplex PCR; TCRdb stores in-frame clones only, minus some. In the table there are 300,000 or so clones, 90% of which are singletons. Ages ranged from 18 to 89 years, with residence in approximately 25 US areas. Clinical history as reported by participants underpinned cohort assignment. The recovered donors of Cohort 3 showed two negative PCRs, clearance, or symptom resolution. The sample comprised PBMCs or T cells enriched from blood (not recorded which). This TCR was sampled from a man in his sixties who had recovered from COVID-19. The chain combines TRBV9 with TRBJ2-2; TRBD2 matches 9 bases. Here the CDR3 reads CASSATSGNTGELFF. Here the CDR3 DNA reads TGTGCCAGCAGCGCGACTAGCGGGAACACCGGGGAGCTGTTTTTT.